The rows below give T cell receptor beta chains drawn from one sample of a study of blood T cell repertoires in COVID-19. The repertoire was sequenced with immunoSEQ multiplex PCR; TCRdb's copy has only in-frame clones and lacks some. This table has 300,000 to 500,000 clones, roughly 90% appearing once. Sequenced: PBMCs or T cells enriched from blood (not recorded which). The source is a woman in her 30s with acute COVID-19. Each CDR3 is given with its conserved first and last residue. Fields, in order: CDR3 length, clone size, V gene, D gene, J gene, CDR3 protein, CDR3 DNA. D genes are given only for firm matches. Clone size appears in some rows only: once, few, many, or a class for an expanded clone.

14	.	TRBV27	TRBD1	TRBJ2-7	CASSLTGQGREQYF	TGTGCCAGCAGTCTAACTGGACAGGGGCGGGAGCAGTACTTC
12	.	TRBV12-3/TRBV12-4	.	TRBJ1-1	CASSVMNTEAFF	TGTGCCAGCAGCGTAATGAACACTGAAGCTTTCTTT
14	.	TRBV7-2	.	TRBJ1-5	CASSLGRNNQPQHF	TGTGCCAGCAGCTTAGGGAGGAACAATCAGCCCCAGCATTTT
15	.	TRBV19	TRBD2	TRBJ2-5	CASTVVAGGQETQYF	TGTGCCAGTACTGTGGTAGCGGGGGGCCAAGAGACCCAGTACTTC
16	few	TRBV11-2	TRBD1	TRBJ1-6	CASSAFPDRGNSPLHF	TGTGCCAGCAGCGCCTTTCCGGACAGGGGAAATTCACCCCTCCACTTT
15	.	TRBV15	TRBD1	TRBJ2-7	CATSGLDRGLDEQYF	TGTGCCACCAGCGGACTGGACAGGGGGCTGGACGAGCAGTACTTC
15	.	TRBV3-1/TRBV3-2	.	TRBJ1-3	CASSNPHSSGNTIYF	TGTGCCAGCAGTAATCCTCATAGCTCTGGAAACACCATATATTTT
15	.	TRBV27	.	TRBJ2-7	CASSLREDRSYEQYF	TGTGCCAGCAGTTTACGGGAGGACAGATCCTACGAGCAGTACTTC
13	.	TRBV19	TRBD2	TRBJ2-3	CASGTSGAPGQYF	TGTGCCAGTGGGACTAGCGGGGCTCCAGGGCAGTATTTT
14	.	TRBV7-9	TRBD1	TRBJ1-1	CASSRQGMNTEAFF	TGTGCCAGCAGTCGACAGGGGATGAACACTGAAGCTTTCTTT
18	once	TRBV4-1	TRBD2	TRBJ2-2	CASSQQTSGGAGTGELFF	TGCGCCAGCAGCCAGCAGACTAGCGGGGGGGCCGGGACCGGGGAGCTGTTTTTT
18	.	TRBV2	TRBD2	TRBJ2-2	CASSDEIAGAVRTGELFF	TGTGCCAGCAGTGATGAGATAGCGGGGGCCGTAAGGACCGGGGAGCTGTTTTTT
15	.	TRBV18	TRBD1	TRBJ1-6	CASSPKGTVNSPLHF	TGTGCCAGCTCACCGAAAGGGACAGTTAATTCACCCCTCCACTTT
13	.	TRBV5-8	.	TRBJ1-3	CASRNRFGDTIYF	TGTGCCAGCAGAAACCGATTCGGGGACACCATATATTTT
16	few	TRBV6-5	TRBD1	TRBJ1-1	CASSYSRTGFDTEAFF	TGTGCCAGCAGTTACTCCCGGACAGGGTTCGACACTGAAGCTTTCTTT
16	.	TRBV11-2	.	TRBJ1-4	CASSLQSRGAREKLFF	TGTGCCAGCAGCTTGCAATCCCGGGGGGCAAGGGAAAAACTGTTTTTT
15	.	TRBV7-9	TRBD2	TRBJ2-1	CASSFDSGTSGAQFF	TGTGCCAGCAGCTTCGACTCCGGGACTAGCGGGGCTCAGTTCTTC
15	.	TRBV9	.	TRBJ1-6	CASSVGRRSNSPLHF	TGTGCCAGCAGCGTCGGCAGGCGCTCTAATTCACCCCTCCACTTT
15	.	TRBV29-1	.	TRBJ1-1	CSVEVSAVRVPEAFF	TGCAGCGTTGAAGTTTCGGCAGTCAGGGTACCTGAAGCTTTCTTT
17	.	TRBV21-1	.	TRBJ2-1	CASSKEPGHSSYNEQFF	TGTGCCAGCAGCAAAGAACCGGGACATAGCTCCTACAATGAGCAGTTCTTC
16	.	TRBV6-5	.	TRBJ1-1	CASSYSSTAKNTEAFF	TGTGCCAGCAGTTACTCGAGTACCGCCAAGAACACTGAAGCTTTCTTT
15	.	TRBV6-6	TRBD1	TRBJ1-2	CASSPRTGVHYGYTF	TGTGCCAGCAGTCCCCGGACAGGGGTTCACTATGGCTACACCTTC
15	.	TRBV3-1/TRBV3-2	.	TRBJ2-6	CASSQQGSGANVLTF	TGTGCCAGCAGCCAACAGGGGTCTGGGGCCAACGTCCTGACTTTC
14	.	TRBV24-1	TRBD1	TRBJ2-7	CATGGQVQPYEQYF	TGTGCCACCGGGGGACAGGTCCAACCCTACGAGCAGTACTTC
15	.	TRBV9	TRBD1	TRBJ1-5	CASSGTGDPNQPQHF	TGTGCCAGCAGCGGGACAGGGGACCCTAATCAGCCCCAGCATTTT
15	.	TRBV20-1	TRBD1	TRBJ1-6	CSASTRAGGNSPLHF	TGCAGTGCTAGTACCCGCGCAGGGGGCAATTCACCCCTCCACTTT
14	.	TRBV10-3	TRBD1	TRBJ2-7	CAIRSGTGEYEQYF	TGTGCCATCAGGTCCGGGACAGGGGAGTACGAGCAGTACTTC
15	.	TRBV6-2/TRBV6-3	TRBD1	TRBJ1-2	CASSYSWDRGLGYTF	TGTGCCAGCAGTTACTCCTGGGACAGGGGGCTTGGCTACACCTTC
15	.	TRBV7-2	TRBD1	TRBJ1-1	CASSVRQGWGTEAFF	TGTGCCAGCAGCGTACGACAGGGGTGGGGCACTGAAGCTTTCTTT
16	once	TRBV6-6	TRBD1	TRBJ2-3	CASSYGTGTVQDTQYF	TGTGCCAGCAGTTACGGCACCGGGACAGTACAAGATACGCAGTATTTT
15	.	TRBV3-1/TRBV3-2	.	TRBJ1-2	CASSQERGRGYGYTF	TGTGCCAGCAGCCAAGAAAGGGGTAGGGGCTATGGCTACACCTTC
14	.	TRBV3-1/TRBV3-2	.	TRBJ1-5	CASSERGSNQPQHF	TGTGCCAGCTCGGAGAGAGGAAGCAATCAGCCCCAGCATTTT
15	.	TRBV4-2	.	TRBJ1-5	CASSQPGASNQPQHF	TGTGCCAGCAGCCAACCGGGAGCTAGCAATCAGCCCCAGCATTTT
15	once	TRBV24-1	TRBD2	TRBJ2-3	CATSDLRGGTDTQYF	TGTGCCACCAGTGATTTGCGGGGGGGCACAGATACGCAGTATTTT
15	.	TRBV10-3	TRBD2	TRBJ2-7	CAITASGGPSYEQYF	TGTGCCATCACCGCTAGCGGGGGGCCATCCTACGAGCAGTACTTC
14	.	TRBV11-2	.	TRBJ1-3	CASSTGLLGNTIYF	TGTGCCAGCAGCACAGGGTTGCTCGGAAACACCATATATTTT